This TCR beta chain is from a study of T cell repertoires in cytomegalovirus infection (dated by TCRdb to between 2017 and 2020). In terms of the full investigation: Donor HLA type was relevant to the analysis, as public TCR beta signatures indicated carriage of CMV infection together with the matching HLA type.

V gives up 8 bases and J gives up 3 bases, and the segment between their germline ends measures 19 bases. From a lookup of the germline V gene, CDR1 and CDR2 are MNHNS and SASEGT. CDR3 length: 15 amino acids, cysteine to phenylalanine. Only CDR3 DNA is held: 45 bases, read in frame from base 1. Sequencing used an Illumina HiSeq 1500. TCRdb applied fastp at Q25 and MiXCR to the public reads, then kept only in-frame beta chains. Each entry is one CDR3 protein sequence, shown with its most common DNA and genes. Here the sample has almost 550,000 distinct CDR3 sequences; approximately 15% occur a single time. Of the sample, 20% to 30% is held by the ten largest clones. General study outcomes and caveats: In both this cohort and an independent cohort of 350 to 400 donors, the cumulative frequency of public TCR beta family members distinguished carriers of CMV infection plus the relevant HLA type. The ex vivo response was dominated by HLA-C-restricted CMV-specific TCR beta clonotypes, which also provided the single most frequent clonotype in two of eight donors.

This clonotype was detected many times. The antigen this receptor binds is unknown. Qualities for individual bases were not recorded, and no much larger clone is one base off. The V and J genes are TRBV6-1 and TRBJ1-1; a tentative D match to TRBD1 spans 5 bases. Input material: CD8+ T cells from PBMCs. The origin of this receptor is a human donor in good health (CMV status not recorded). Some clones in this sample may be carry-over from other donors' samples. The CDR3 protein sequence reads: CASPPWGVVDTEAFF. The DNA sequence is as follows: TGTGCCAGCCCACCGTGGGGGGTCGTCGACACTGAAGCTTTCTTT.